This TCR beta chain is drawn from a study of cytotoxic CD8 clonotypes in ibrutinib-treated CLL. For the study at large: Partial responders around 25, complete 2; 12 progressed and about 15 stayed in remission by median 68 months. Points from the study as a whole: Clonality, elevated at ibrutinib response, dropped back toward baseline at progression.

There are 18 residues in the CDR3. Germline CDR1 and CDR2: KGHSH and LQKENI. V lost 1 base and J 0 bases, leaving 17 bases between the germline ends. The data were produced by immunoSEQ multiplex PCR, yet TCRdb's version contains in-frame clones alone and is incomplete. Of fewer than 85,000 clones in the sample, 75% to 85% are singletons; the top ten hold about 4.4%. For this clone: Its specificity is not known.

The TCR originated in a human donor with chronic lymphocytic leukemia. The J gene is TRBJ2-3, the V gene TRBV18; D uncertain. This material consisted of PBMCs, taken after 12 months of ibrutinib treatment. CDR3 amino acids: CASSPLAKSADSTDTQYF. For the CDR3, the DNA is TGTGCCAGCTCACCACTGGCCAAATCGGCCGACAGCACAGATACGCAGTATTTT.